This TCR beta chain was observed in a study of glioma-infiltrating T cells after dendritic cell vaccination. Study overall: Autologous tumor lysate was loaded overnight onto monocyte-derived dendritic cells grown less than 8 days with IL-4 and GM-CSF.

Study outcomes and limitations: No direct clonality-survival link was found; a diverse polyclonal response may matter.

Time point reported: after dendritic cell vaccination, including at tumor progression/relapse. About this clone: The target antigen is unknown.

Primers: 60 V beta forward and 13 J beta reverse. The table came from immunoSEQ multiplex PCR; TCRdb's copy has only in-frame clones and leaves some out. The sample carries roughly 60,000 clones, 85% recorded once. Germline values: CDR1 LGHNA, CDR2 YSLEER. V gave up 0 bases and J gave up 0 bases, with 22 bases separating them. CDR3 length equals 20 residues. The chain uses TRBV4-3 and TRBJ2-3; tentative D call: TRBD1 (5 bases). This sample comprised blood, obtained after dendritic cell vaccination. The TCR comes from a human donor with glioblastoma. The CDR3 loop reads CASSQDLAVRGFSSTDTQYF. The CDR3 bases are TGCGCCAGCAGCCAAGATCTGGCGGTTAGGGGATTTTCTAGCACAGATACGCAGTATTTT.